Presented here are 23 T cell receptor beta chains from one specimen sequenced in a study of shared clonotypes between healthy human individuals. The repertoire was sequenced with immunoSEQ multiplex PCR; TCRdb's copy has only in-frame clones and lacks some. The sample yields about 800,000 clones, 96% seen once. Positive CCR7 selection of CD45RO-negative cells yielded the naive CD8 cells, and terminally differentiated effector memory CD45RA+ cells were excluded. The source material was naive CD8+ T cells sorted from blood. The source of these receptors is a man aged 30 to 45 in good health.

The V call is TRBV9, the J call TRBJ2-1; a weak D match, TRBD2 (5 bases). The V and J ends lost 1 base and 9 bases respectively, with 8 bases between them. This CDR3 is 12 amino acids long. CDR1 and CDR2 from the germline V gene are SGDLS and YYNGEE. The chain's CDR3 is CASSVSGFEQFF. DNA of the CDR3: TGTGCCAGCAGCGTAAGCGGATTTGAGCAGTTCTTC. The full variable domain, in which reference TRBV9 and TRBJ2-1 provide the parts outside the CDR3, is DSGVTQTPKHLITATGQRVTLRCSPRSGDLSVYWYQQSLDQGLQFLIQYYNGEERAKGNILERFSAQQFPDLHSELNLSSLELGDSALYFCASSVSGFEQFFGPGTRLTVL.

The CDR3 DNA sequence: TGTGCCAGCAGCGTAGCGGGGGGAAGGGATGAAGCTTTCTTT. Translating it yields CASSVAGGRDEAFF. V and J are TRBV9 and TRBJ1-1; maybe TRBD1 (5 bases). The CDR3 sequence is 14 residues long. Trimming pared 0 bases from V and 7 bases from J, leaving 13 bases between. Germline CDR1 and CDR2: SGDLS and YYNGEE. Full variable domain (remainder filled in from reference TRBV9 and TRBJ1-1): DSGVTQTPKHLITATGQRVTLRCSPRSGDLSVYWYQQSLDQGLQFLIQYYNGEERAKGNILERFSAQQFPDLHSELNLSSLELGDSALYFCASSVAGGRDEAFFGQGTRLTVV.

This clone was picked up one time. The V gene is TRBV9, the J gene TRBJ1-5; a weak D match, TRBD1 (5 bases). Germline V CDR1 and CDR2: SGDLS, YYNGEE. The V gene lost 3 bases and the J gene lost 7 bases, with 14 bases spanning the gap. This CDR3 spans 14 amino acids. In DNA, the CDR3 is TGTGCCAGCAGCGGCCCAGGGTTTGGGCAGCCCCAGCATTTT. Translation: CASSGPGFGQPQHF.

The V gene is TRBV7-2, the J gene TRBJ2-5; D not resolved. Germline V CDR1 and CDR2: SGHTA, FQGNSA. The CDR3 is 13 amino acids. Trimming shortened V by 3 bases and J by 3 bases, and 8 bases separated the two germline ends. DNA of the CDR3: TGTGCCAGCAGCTTCGAAAGCGAAGAGACCCAGTACTTC. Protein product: CASSFESEETQYF. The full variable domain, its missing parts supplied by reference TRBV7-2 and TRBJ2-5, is GAGVSQSPSNKVTEKGKDVELRCDPISGHTALYWYRQSLGQGLEFLIYFQGNSAPDKSGLPSDRFSAERTGGSVSTLTIQRTQQEDSAVYLCASSFESEETQYFGPGTRLLVL.

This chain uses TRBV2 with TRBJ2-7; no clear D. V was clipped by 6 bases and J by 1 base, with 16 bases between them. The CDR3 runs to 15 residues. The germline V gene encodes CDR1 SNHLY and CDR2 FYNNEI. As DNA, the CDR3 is TGTGCCAGCAGCCTAGGCCAATTGACTTCCTACGAGCAGTACTTC. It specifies CASSLGQLTSYEQYF.

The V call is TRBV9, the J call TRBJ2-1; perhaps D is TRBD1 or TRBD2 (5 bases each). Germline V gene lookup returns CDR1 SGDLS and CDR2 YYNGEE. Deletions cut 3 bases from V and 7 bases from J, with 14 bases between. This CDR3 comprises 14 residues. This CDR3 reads CASSEYRGTNEQFF. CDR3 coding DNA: TGTGCCAGCAGCGAATATCGAGGGACGAATGAGCAGTTCTTC.

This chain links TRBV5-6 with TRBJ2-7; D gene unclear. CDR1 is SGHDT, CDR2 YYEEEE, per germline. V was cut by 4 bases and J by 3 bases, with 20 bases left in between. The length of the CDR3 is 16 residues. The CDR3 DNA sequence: TGTGCCAGCAGCAAACCCCACGATGGGTATGGCTACGAGCAGTACTTC. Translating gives CASSKPHDGYGYEQYF.

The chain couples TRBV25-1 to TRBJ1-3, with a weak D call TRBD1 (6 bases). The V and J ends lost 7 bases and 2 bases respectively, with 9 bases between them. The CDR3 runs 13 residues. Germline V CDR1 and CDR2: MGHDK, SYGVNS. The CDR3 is CASNPGAGNTIYF. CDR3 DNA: TGTGCCAGCAACCCAGGGGCTGGAAACACCATATATTTT. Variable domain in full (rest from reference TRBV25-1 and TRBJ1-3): EADIYQTPRYLVIGTGKKITLECSQTMGHDKMYWYQQDPGMELHLIHYSYGVNSTEKGDLSSESTVSRIRTEHFPLTLESARPSHTSQYLCASNPGAGNTIYFGEGSWLTVV.

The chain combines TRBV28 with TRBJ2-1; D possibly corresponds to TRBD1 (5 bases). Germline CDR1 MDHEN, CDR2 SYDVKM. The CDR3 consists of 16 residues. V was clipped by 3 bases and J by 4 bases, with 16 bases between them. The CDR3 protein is CASSFGAAELYNEQFF. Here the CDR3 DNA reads TGTGCCAGCAGTTTTGGGGCGGCCGAGCTATACAATGAGCAGTTCTTC.

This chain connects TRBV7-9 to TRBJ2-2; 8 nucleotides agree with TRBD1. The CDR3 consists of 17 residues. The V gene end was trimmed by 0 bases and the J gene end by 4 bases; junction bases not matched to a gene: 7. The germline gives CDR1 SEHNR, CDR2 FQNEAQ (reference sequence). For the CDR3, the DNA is TGTGCCAGCAGCTTAGCGGTGGACAGGGCTGCCACCGGGGAGCTGTTTTTT. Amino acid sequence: CASSLAVDRAATGELFF. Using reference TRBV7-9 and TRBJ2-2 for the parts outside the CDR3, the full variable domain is DTGVSQNPRHKITKRGQNVTFRCDPISEHNRLYWYRQTLGQGPEFLTYFQNEAQLEKSRLLSDRFSAERPKGSFSTLEIQRTEQGDSAMYLCASSLAVDRAATGELFFGEGSRLTVL.

Here the CDR3 DNA reads TGTGCCAGCAGCTTGTTGGACGGGATAGAAGACGCTGGGGCCAACGTCCTGACTTTC. This encodes CASSLLDGIEDAGANVLTF. The chain joins TRBV11-2 to TRBJ2-6; perhaps TRBD2 as D (5 bases). V dropped 3 bases and J dropped 2 bases, with 20 bases sitting between them. CDR3 length: 19 amino acids. The V gene's germline CDR1 is SGHAT and CDR2 FQNNGV.

For the CDR3, the DNA is TGTGCCAGCAGCTTAGTTGACAGCAACACCTACGAGCAGTACTTC. The encoded protein is CASSLVDSNTYEQYF. V gene TRBV7-2 combines with J gene TRBJ2-7; tentatively, D is TRBD1 (5 bases). Germline V gene data show CDR1 as SGHTA and CDR2 as FQGNSA. CDR3 size: 15 residues. Trimming pared 1 base from V and 2 bases from J, leaving 12 bases between.

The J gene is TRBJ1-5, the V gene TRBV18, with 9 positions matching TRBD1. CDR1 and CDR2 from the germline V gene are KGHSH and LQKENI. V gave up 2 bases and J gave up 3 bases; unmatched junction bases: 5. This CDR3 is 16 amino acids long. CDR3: CASSPRRDRVNQPQHF. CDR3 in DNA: TGTGCCAGCTCACCAAGAAGGGACAGGGTCAATCAGCCCCAGCATTTT. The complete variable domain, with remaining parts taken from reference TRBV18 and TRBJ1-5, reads NAGVMQNPRHLVRRRGQEARLRCSPMKGHSHVYWYRQLPEEGLKFMVYLQKENIIDESGMPKERFSAEFPKEGPSILRIQQVVRGDSAAYFCASSPRRDRVNQPQHFGDGTRLSIL.

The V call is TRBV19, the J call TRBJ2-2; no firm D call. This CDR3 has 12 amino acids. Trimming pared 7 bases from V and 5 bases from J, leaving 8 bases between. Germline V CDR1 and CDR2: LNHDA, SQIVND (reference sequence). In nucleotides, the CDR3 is TGTGCCAGTATGAAGGGAACCGGGGAGCTGTTTTTT. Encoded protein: CASMKGTGELFF.

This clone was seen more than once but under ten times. The CDR3 nucleotides read TGCGCCAGCACCCCGACATACCAAGCGAGCTACAATGAGCAGTTCTTC. Its protein is CASTPTYQASYNEQFF. The chain couples TRBV5-1 to TRBJ2-1; D remains ambiguous. Germline loops: CDR1 SGHRS, CDR2 YFSETQ. Between the trimmed V and J ends, which lost 6 bases and 3 bases, there was a span of 19 bases. This CDR3 region has 16 residues.

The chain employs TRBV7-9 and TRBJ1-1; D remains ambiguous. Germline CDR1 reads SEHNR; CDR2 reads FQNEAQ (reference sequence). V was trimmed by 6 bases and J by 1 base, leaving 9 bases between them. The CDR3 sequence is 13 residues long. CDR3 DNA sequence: TGTGCCAGCAGGGGATATGGGAACACTGAAGCTTTCTTT. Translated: CASRGYGNTEAFF.

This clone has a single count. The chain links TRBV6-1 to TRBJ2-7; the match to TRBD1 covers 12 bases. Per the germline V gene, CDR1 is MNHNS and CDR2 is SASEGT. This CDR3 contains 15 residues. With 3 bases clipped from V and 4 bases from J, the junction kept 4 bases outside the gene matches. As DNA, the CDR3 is TGTGCCAGCAGTGACCCGGGACAGGGGGCTTACGAGCAGTACTTC. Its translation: CASSDPGQGAYEQYF.

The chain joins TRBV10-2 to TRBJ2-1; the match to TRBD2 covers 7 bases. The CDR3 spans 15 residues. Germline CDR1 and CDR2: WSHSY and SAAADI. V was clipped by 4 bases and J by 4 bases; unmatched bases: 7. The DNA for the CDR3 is TGCGCCAGCAGTGCTACGGGACTACCGTACAATGAGCAGTTCTTC. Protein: CASSATGLPYNEQFF.

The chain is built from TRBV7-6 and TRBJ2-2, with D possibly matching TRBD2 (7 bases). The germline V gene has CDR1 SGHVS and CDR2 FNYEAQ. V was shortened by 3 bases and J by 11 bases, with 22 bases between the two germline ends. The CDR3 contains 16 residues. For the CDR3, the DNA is TGTGCCAGCAGCTTGGATCTAAGGGGGGGCGGACCTGAGCTGTTTTTT. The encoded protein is CASSLDLRGGGPELFF. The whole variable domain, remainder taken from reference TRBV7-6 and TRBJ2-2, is GAGVSQSPRYKVTKRGQDVALRCDPISGHVSLYWYRQALGQGPEFLTYFNYEAQQDKSGLPNDRFSAERPEGSISTLTIQRTEQRDSAMYRCASSLDLRGGGPELFFGEGSRLTVL.

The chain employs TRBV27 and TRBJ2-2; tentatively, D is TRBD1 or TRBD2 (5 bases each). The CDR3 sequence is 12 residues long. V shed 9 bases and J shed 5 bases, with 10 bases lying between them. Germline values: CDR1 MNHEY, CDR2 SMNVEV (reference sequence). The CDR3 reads CASREGTGELFF. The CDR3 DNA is TGTGCCAGTAGAGAGGGGACCGGGGAGCTGTTTTTT.

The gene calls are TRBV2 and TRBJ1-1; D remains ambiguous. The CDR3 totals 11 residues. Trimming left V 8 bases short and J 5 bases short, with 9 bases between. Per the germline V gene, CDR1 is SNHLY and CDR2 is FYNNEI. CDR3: CASLKLTEAFF. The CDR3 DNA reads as TGTGCCAGCCTGAAGTTAACTGAAGCTTTCTTT. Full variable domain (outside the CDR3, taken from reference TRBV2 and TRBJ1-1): EPEVTQTPSHQVTQMGQEVILRCVPISNHLYFYWYRQILGQKVEFLVSFYNNEISEKSEIFDDQFSVERPDGSNFTLKIRSTKLEDSAMYFCASLKLTEAFFGQGTRLTVV.

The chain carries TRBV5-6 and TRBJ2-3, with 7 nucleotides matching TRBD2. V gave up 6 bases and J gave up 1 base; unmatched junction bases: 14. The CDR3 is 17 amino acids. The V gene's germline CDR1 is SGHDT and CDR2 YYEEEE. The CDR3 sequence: CASTNRRASGRTDTQYF. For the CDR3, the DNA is TGTGCCAGCACCAACCGTCGGGCTAGCGGACGCACAGATACGCAGTATTTT.

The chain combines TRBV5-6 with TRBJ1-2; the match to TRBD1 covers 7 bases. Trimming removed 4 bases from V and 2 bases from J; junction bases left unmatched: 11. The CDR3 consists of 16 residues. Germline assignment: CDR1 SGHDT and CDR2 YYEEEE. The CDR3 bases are TGTGCCAGCAGCCCAGACCTGGACAGGCAGAACTATGGCTACACCTTC. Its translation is CASSPDLDRQNYGYTF.